The present T cell receptor (beta chain) was sequenced within a study of shared T cell receptors in the human thymus. TCRdb keeps only in-frame clones here, not all; method: immunoSEQ multiplex PCR. The data contain 650,000 to 950,000 clones, roughly 88% of them seen just once; the ten biggest clones take up roughly 0.01%. This CDR3 region has 17 residues. The germline gives CDR1 SNHLY, CDR2 FYNNEI. The V and J ends lost 0 bases and 8 bases respectively, with 17 bases between them. The data also belong to a second study, concerning human thymus T cells. That study reports: Having surgery to correct congenital heart defects, healthy Finnish infants acted as the donors. Thymus tissue was removed during corrective cardiac surgery. Thymic and blood repertoires appeared to show biased V and J gene usage.

The sequenced sample consisted of thymocytes. The sequence derives from a girl under three years old with a congenital heart defect. The genes are TRBV2 and TRBJ1-6, with a tentative D call TRBD1 (6 bases). In nucleotides, the CDR3 is TGTGCCAGCAGTGAAGCAGGGGGACGCTTCCGGCATTCACCCCTCCACTTT. Its translation is CASSEAGGRFRHSPLHF.